These 23 T cell receptor beta chains share one sample of origin, sequenced in a study of human T cells and chemical hapten exposure. The time point is: patch test 1, 2 weeks after DPC sensitization. Treatment reported: therapeutic diphenylcyclopropenone sensitization with weekly scalp DPC. TCRdb re-called the RACE reads through MiXCR, storing one row per CDR3 protein. The sample yields 120,000 or so distinct CDR3 sequences, approximately 14% seen once. Sequencing used whole blood, obtained in connection with sensitization to the hapten diphenylcyclopropenone (DPC). The receptor set was obtained from a man aged 18 to 30 with alopecia areata. Some clones in this sample may be carry-over from other donors' samples.

The gene calls are TRBV4-3 and TRBJ2-6; weak D call: TRBD2 (5 bases). The CDR3 loop spans 17 amino acids. Trimming shortened V by 4 bases and J by 0 bases, and 13 bases separated the two germline ends. Looked up from germline, CDR1 is LGHNA and CDR2 is YSLEER. The CDR3 bases are TGCGCCAGCAGCCGCGGGCTTATTACCTCTGGGGCCAACGTCCTGACTTTC. Residues: CASSRGLITSGANVLTF.

The chain has TRBV5-1 and TRBJ1-1; no clear D gene. V lost 6 bases to trimming and J lost 5 bases, with 17 bases between them. CDR3 length: 14 residues. Germline CDR1 and CDR2: SGHRS and YFSETQ. CDR3 DNA sequence: TGCGCCAGCACCCTGTCAGACTTTCGAACTGAAGCTTTCTTT. Translated: CASTLSDFRTEAFF.

The sample holds a few counts of this clonotype. The rearrangement joins TRBV28 to TRBJ1-1; D is unresolved. V gave up 5 bases and J gave up 5 bases, with 3 bases separating them. The CDR3 consists of 10 residues. Per the germline V gene, CDR1 is MDHEN and CDR2 is SYDVKM. CDR3 coding DNA: TGTGCCAGCAGTAGGACTGAAGCTTTCTTT. Its protein is CASSRTEAFF.

The J gene is TRBJ2-1, the V gene TRBV9, with D possibly matching TRBD1 (6 bases). The CDR3 runs to 13 residues. The V end was cut by 0 bases, the J end by 6 bases, with 7 bases between. Germline V lookup: CDR1 SGDLS, CDR2 YYNGEE. The CDR3 nucleotides read TGTGCCAGCAGCGTAGAGGACAGCAATGAGCAGTTCTTC. Protein: CASSVEDSNEQFF.

The chain joins TRBV5-1 to TRBJ1-1, with D possibly matching TRBD1 (6 bases). V was pared by 3 bases and J by 6 bases, with 12 bases between. CDR1 is SGHRS, CDR2 YFSETQ, per germline. The CDR3 runs 13 residues. The CDR3 sequence is CASSSGGAAEAFF. In DNA form, the CDR3 reads TGCGCCAGCAGCTCCGGGGGGGCGGCTGAAGCTTTCTTT.

The gene calls are TRBV7-2 and TRBJ2-4; 7 nucleotides line up with TRBD1. The CDR3 is 13 amino acids. CDR1 and CDR2 (germline): SGHTA, FQGNSA. With 5 bases clipped from V and 8 bases from J, the junction kept 6 bases outside the gene matches. CDR3 bases: TGTGCCAGCAGCCCCTACAGGGGTGACATTCAGTACTTC. Encoded protein: CASSPYRGDIQYF.

This clonotype was counted a few times. J is TRBJ1-5 and V is TRBV2, with D possibly being TRBD1 (6 bases). The germline gives CDR1 SNHLY, CDR2 FYNNEI. Trimming pared 7 bases from V and 7 bases from J, leaving 20 bases between. The CDR3 covers 15 residues. CDR3 DNA: TGTGCCAGCACCCCCTCCCAGAGGGGGAGACAGCCCCAGCATTTT. Translated, it gives CASTPSQRGRQPQHF.

This clonotype showed up just a few times. The V and J genes are TRBV7-9 and TRBJ2-1; maybe TRBD1 (6 bases). Per germline, CDR1 SEHNR and CDR2 FQNEAQ (reference sequence). V lost 5 bases and J 6 bases, leaving 17 bases between the germline ends. The length of the CDR3 is 15 residues. The DNA for the CDR3 is TGTGCCAGCAGCCAGACCGGGACATTCGGCAATGAGCAGTTCTTC. This codes for CASSQTGTFGNEQFF.

The rearrangement joins TRBV29-1 to TRBJ1-5, with TRBD1 identical over 11 bases. The V segment lost 6 bases and the J segment 4 bases; nucleotides outside the gene matches: 2. The CDR3 spans 13 residues. Germline loops: CDR1 SQVTM, CDR2 ANQGSEA. The CDR3 region is CSVGQGGNQPQHF. DNA for the CDR3: TGCAGCGTGGGACAGGGGGGGAATCAGCCCCAGCATTTT.

This clonotype was recorded a few times. The chain couples TRBV4-3 to TRBJ2-5, with D possibly TRBD1 on 5 matching bases. V was shortened by 0 bases and J by 6 bases, with 17 bases between the two germline ends. Germline CDR1 and CDR2: LGHNA and YSLEER. The CDR3 covers 16 residues. CDR3 bases: TGCGCCAGCAGCCAAGATCCAGGGATAAGGATGAAGACCCAGTACTTC. Protein: CASSQDPGIRMKTQYF.

This clonotype appeared a few times. The gene calls are TRBV28 and TRBJ1-2, with TRBD1 matching 9 bases. This CDR3 region has 15 residues. CDR1 and CDR2 (germline): MDHEN, SYDVKM. With 5 bases clipped from V and 2 bases from J, the junction kept 6 bases outside the gene matches. CDR3 nucleotide sequence: TGTGCCAGCAGTCGGCCGGGACAGGGCAACTATGGCTACACCTTC. This translates into CASSRPGQGNYGYTF.

This clonotype was observed a handful of times. The chain recombines TRBV20-1 with TRBJ2-2; possibly TRBD1 for D (5 bases). In germline, CDR1 is DFQATT, CDR2 SNEGSKA (reference sequence). The V end lost 6 bases, the J end lost 7 bases, and 15 bases lay between the germline ends. CDR3 length equals 13 residues. The CDR3 reads CSALRQGIGELFF. Here the CDR3 DNA reads TGCAGTGCCCTGCGTCAGGGAATCGGGGAGCTGTTTTTT.

This clonotype turned up a few times. This chain joins TRBV5-1 and TRBJ2-3; 7 bases line up with TRBD1. The CDR3 is 19 residues long. V lost 4 bases and J lost 3; bases outside the gene matches: 20. The germline CDR1 and CDR2 sequences are SGHRS and YFSETQ. The CDR3 DNA sequence: TGCGCCAGCAGCCCGAGGGGGACAGTTCCCCGTCAGTCGACAGATACGCAGTATTTT. This encodes CASSPRGTVPRQSTDTQYF.

The table lists this clonotype with a few counts. The chain combines TRBV18 with TRBJ1-1; D unresolved. Germline CDR1 and CDR2: KGHSH and LQKENI. CDR3 length: 13 amino acids. Trimming removed 2 bases from V and 5 bases from J, with 9 bases in between. CDR3 DNA sequence: TGTGCCAGCTCACCAATTGCGGGAACTGAAGCTTTCTTT. Its protein is CASSPIAGTEAFF.

This chain links TRBV27 with TRBJ1-5; D not certain. The germline V gene encodes CDR1 MNHEY and CDR2 SMNVEV (reference sequence). The CDR3 sequence is 14 residues long. Trimming cost V 3 bases and J 2 bases, with 8 bases left between them. In nucleotides, the CDR3 is TGTGCCAGCAGTTTTTCGGGCCGCAATCAGCCCCAGCATTTT. Translation gives CASSFSGRNQPQHF.

This clonotype was detected a few times. V usage is TRBV5-4 and J usage is TRBJ2-1; perhaps D is TRBD1 or TRBD2 (5 bases each). Germline CDR1 SGHNT, CDR2 YYREEE (reference sequence). The CDR3 is made up of 15 amino acids. Trimming left V 1 base short and J 3 bases short, with 11 bases between. Here the CDR3 reads CASSLPGTIYNEQFF. CDR3 nucleotides: TGTGCCAGCAGCTTGCCCGGGACGATCTACAATGAGCAGTTCTTC.

This clonotype was seen a few times. This chain links TRBV3-1 with TRBJ2-1; 9 bases line up with TRBD2. The CDR3 is made up of 15 amino acids. Germline-derived CDR1 and CDR2 are LGHDT and YNNKEL (reference sequence). J gave up 7 bases and V 1 base, and 5 bases lay outside the gene matches. As DNA, the CDR3 is TGTGCCAGCAGCCAAGCCGGGACTAGCTGGAATGAGCAGTTCTTC. It is translated as CASSQAGTSWNEQFF.

This clonotype was seen a few times. The CDR3 region is CASSPGTGGTDTQYF. As DNA, the CDR3 is TGTGCCAGCAGCCCAGGGACAGGGGGCACAGATACGCAGTATTTT. V is TRBV7-6 and J is TRBJ2-3, with 10 bases that match TRBD1. The CDR3 covers 15 residues. The germline gives CDR1 SGHVS, CDR2 FNYEAQ. V lost 5 bases to trimming and J lost 1 base; unmatched junction nucleotides: 3. Filled out from reference TRBV7-6 and TRBJ2-3, the complete variable domain reads GAGVSQSPRYKVTKRGQDVALRCDPISGHVSLYWYRQALGQGPEFLTYFNYEAQQDKSGLPNDRFSAERPEGSISTLTIQRTEQRDSAMYRCASSPGTGGTDTQYFGPGTRLTVL.

The chain links TRBV5-1 to TRBJ2-5, with D unresolved. Looked up from germline, CDR1 is SGHRS and CDR2 is YFSETQ. The CDR3 consists of 13 residues. V was shortened by 1 base and J by 3 bases, with 7 bases between the two germline ends. CDR3 region: CASSLSREETQYF. The DNA of the CDR3 is TGCGCCAGCAGCTTGAGCAGAGAAGAGACCCAGTACTTC.

The rearrangement links TRBV7-2 to TRBJ2-1; D unresolved. The V end lost 5 bases, the J end lost 7 bases, and 9 bases lay between the germline ends. Germline V gene data show CDR1 as SGHTA and CDR2 as FQGNSA. This CDR3 has 12 residues. In DNA form, the CDR3 reads TGTGCCAGCAGCGCGACGAGGAATGAGCAGTTCTTC. Translating it yields CASSATRNEQFF.

CDR3 DNA sequence: TGTGCCAGCAGCGGCGGGGAGAGCCCTAACTATGGCTACACCTTC. This encodes CASSGGESPNYGYTF. The chain joins TRBV9 to TRBJ1-2; D not resolved. CDR1 and CDR2 from the germline V gene are SGDLS and YYNGEE. V lost 3 bases, J lost 0 bases, and 12 bases lay in between. This CDR3 has 15 residues.

J is TRBJ1-5 and V is TRBV5-5, with D hard to call. The CDR3 has 16 residues. Germline CDR1 SGHKS, CDR2 YYEKEE (reference sequence). The V end lost 2 bases, the J end lost 0 bases, and 12 bases lay between the germline ends. The CDR3 DNA reads TGTGCCAGCAGCTTTTCAGGTTCTTATAGCAATCAGCCCCAGCATTTT. Protein sequence: CASSFSGSYSNQPQHF.

The genes are TRBV5-1 and TRBJ1-1; TRBD1 matches at 7 bases. The CDR3 is 15 amino acids. Germline loops: CDR1 SGHRS, CDR2 YFSETQ. The junction had 10 bases not matched to a gene; V was cut back by 2 bases and J by 6 bases. Here the CDR3 reads CASSFEGATGSEAFF. The CDR3 DNA reads TGCGCCAGCAGCTTCGAGGGGGCTACGGGCTCTGAAGCTTTCTTT.